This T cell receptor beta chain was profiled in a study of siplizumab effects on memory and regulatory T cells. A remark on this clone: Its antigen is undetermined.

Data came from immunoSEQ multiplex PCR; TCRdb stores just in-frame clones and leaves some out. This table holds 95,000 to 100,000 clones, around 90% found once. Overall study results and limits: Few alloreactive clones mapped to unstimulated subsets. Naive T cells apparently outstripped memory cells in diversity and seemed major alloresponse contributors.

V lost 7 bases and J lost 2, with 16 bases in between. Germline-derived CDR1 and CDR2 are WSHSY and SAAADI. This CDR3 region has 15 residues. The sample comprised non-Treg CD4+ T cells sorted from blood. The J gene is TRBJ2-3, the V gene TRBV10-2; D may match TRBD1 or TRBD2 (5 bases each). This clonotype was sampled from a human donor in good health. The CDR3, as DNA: TGCGCCAGCACCTCCGGGGCTTACTACACAGATACGCAGTATTTT. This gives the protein CASTSGAYYTDTQYF.